One sample yielded the 5 T cell receptor beta chains listed below, sequenced in a study of T cells in narcolepsy. Profiling relied on immunoSEQ multiplex PCR, and the TCRdb table lists in-frame clones only, not all of them. In the table there are under 20,000 clones, around 86% of which are singletons. The sequenced sample was memory (CD45RA-) CD4+ T cells from blood. The receptors come from a human donor in good health.

The count of this clone is one. The chain couples TRBV20-1 to TRBJ2-2; no definite D call. This CDR3 is built from 11 residues. Per germline, CDR1 DFQATT and CDR2 SNEGSKA (reference sequence). Trimming pared 3 bases from V and 7 bases from J, leaving 6 bases between. DNA for the CDR3: TGCAGTGCTAGTATTTACGGGGAGCTGTTTTTT. Translating it yields CSASIYGELFF.

The J gene is TRBJ1-4, the V gene TRBV4-1; D gene uncertain. There are 16 residues in the CDR3. The ends were cut back, 0 bases at V and 2 bases at J, with 10 bases in the middle. Looked up from germline, CDR1 is MGHRA and CDR2 is YSYEKL. CDR3 DNA sequence: TGCGCCAGCAGCCAAGAAGGTAAACCGACTAATGAAAAACTGTTTTTT. Translated: CASSQEGKPTNEKLFF.

The chain recombines TRBV16 with TRBJ2-5; perhaps TRBD2 as D (5 bases). The assigned J gene may be wrong: the sequence end matches TRBJ2-7 better. The CDR3 sequence is 17 residues long. Germline CDR1 and CDR2: KGHSY and FQNENV. CDR3 residues: CASSQYGLKTSSYEQYF. The CDR3 DNA sequence: TGTGCCAGCAGCCAATACGGACTGAAAACAAGCTCCTACGAGCAGTACTTC.

As for this clone: At one boundary the junction diverges from the germline segment, which might be a read error. CDR3 coding DNA: TGTGCCAGCAGTGAAACTGGACAAAGATTGGACTTC. This sequence encodes CASSETGQRLDF. The chain is built from TRBV2 and TRBJ2-7; D is possibly TRBD1 (5 bases). The CDR3 contains 12 residues. Germline V CDR1 and CDR2: SNHLY, FYNNEI.

This clone was detected only once. The V call is TRBV7-2, the J call TRBJ2-7, with a possible D match to TRBD2 (6 bases). Deletions cut 2 bases from V and 9 bases from J, with 17 bases between. The CDR3 sequence is 14 residues long. CDR1 is SGHTA, CDR2 FQGNSA, per germline. The CDR3 coding sequence is TGTGCCAGCAGCTTAATGGGGGGTAACGATTGGCAGTACTTC. Amino acids: CASSLMGGNDWQYF.